The present T cell receptor (beta chain) was sequenced within a study of blood T cell repertoires in COVID-19. Study information: Samples taken during acute and convalescent COVID-19 were collected in the United States, Italy and Spain. PBMCs, B-cell-depleted T cells, or T cells were the source of the cDNA or gDNA that made up the material.

As originally analysed: Reference gene primer amplification yielded estimated nucleated cell counts. The repertoire was sequenced with immunoSEQ multiplex PCR; TCRdb's copy has only in-frame clones and lacks some. V, J and clone size derive from that table, while D and trimming were established from the DNA sequence. There are roughly 80,000 clones in the sample; 75% to 85% occur only once, and roughly 29% lies in the top ten. In germline, CDR1 is MNHEY, CDR2 SVGEGT. The CDR3 length is 15 residues. V trimming: 6 bases; J trimming: 8 bases; junction bases outside the gene matches: 10. Sequenced material: peripheral blood. The TCR was taken from a woman aged 80 or older with acute or convalescent COVID-19. This rearrangement joins TRBV6-2 or TRBV6-3 to TRBJ2-4, with 10 bases matching TRBD1. The CDR3 sequence is CASSLSATGGHIQYF. In DNA, the CDR3 is TGTGCCAGCAGCTTAAGCGCGACAGGGGGCCACATTCAGTACTTC.